The next 11 T cell receptor beta chains were all read from a single sample in a study of blood T cells in healthy people across ages. Through a sample-barcoded 5' primer and a J-beta primer mix, a second PCR was run for roughly 6 to 11 cycles. TCRdb ran MiXCR on the 5' RACE reads and lists one entry per CDR3 protein. Among about 640,000 distinct CDR3 sequences listed, about 53% were seen once. Material: blood. Every receptor here comes from a man between 60 and 75 years old in good health.

The chain has TRBV5-1 and TRBJ2-7; 9 nucleotides align to TRBD2. The CDR3 loop spans 16 amino acids. CDR1 and CDR2 (germline): SGHRS, YFSETQ. Germline trimming cut 4 bases from V and 0 bases from J; bases unmatched to any gene: 8. CDR3 sequence (DNA): TGCGCCAGCAGCGCCGGTAGCGGGGGCCTCTCCTACGAGCAGTACTTC. Its protein is CASSAGSGGLSYEQYF.

This clonotype came up once. This chain uses TRBV5-1 with TRBJ2-3; 9 bases line up with TRBD2. J gave up 3 bases and V 4 bases, and 3 bases lay outside the gene matches. The CDR3 loop spans 14 amino acids. Per germline, CDR1 SGHRS and CDR2 YFSETQ. In nucleotides, the CDR3 is TGCGCCAGCAGCAGCGGGGGGATGACAGATACGCAGTATTTT. Amino acids: CASSSGGMTDTQYF.

To note about this clonotype: A junction boundary mismatches the germline segment, possibly from a read error. The chain combines TRBV10-3 with TRBJ1-2; D is possibly TRBD1 (6 bases). CDR3 length: 15 amino acids. Germline V lookup: CDR1 ENHRY, CDR2 SYGVKD. The CDR3 sequence is CAISDHRELGYGYTF. DNA for the CDR3: TGTGCAATCAGCGACCACAGGGAGTTGGGCTATGGCTACACCTTC.

This clonotype was counted a few times. The chain has TRBV4-1 and TRBJ2-7, with D perhaps given as TRBD1 or TRBD2 (6 bases each). The V and J ends lost 0 bases and 4 bases respectively, with 13 bases between them. This CDR3 is 15 amino acids long. Germline V gene lookup returns CDR1 MGHRA and CDR2 YSYEKL. CDR3 bases: TGCGCCAGCAGCCAAGATCCGGGGGCCCGTTACGAGCAGTACTTC. Protein: CASSQDPGARYEQYF.

The rearrangement uses TRBV3-1 and TRBJ2-2; weak D call: TRBD2 (5 bases). This CDR3 is 14 amino acids long. Germline-derived CDR1 and CDR2 are LGHDT and YNNKEL (reference sequence). V lost 3 bases, J lost 5 bases, and 10 bases lay in between. The CDR3 bases are TGTGCCAGCAGCCAGCCCCGGAGGACCGGGGAGCTGTTTTTT. As protein: CASSQPRRTGELFF.

The table lists this clonotype with a few counts. This chain connects TRBV7-2 to TRBJ1-5; D unresolved. The CDR3 contains 14 residues. Germline values: CDR1 SGHTA, CDR2 FQGNSA. The ends were cut back, 2 bases at V and 7 bases at J, with 12 bases in the middle. The CDR3 spells CASSLSVTGQPQHF. The DNA for the CDR3 is TGTGCCAGCAGCTTAAGCGTGACGGGACAGCCCCAGCATTTT.

V gene TRBV12-3 or TRBV12-4 combines with J gene TRBJ2-3, with unresolved D. V shed 2 bases and J shed 8 bases, with 5 bases lying between them. This CDR3 region has 11 residues. The CDR3 sequence: CASSLRITQYF. CDR3 coding DNA: TGTGCCAGCAGTTTAAGGATTACGCAGTATTTT.

The chain employs TRBV3-1 and TRBJ1-2; a possible D gene is TRBD1 (5 bases). V lost 2 bases and J lost 5, with 18 bases in between. The CDR3 is 16 residues long. Germline loops: CDR1 LGHDT, CDR2 YNNKEL (reference sequence). CDR3 sequence reads: CASSQKGSTSSYGYTF. The CDR3 DNA is TGTGCCAGCAGCCAAAAGGGGTCGACAAGCTCATATGGCTACACCTTC.

The chain is built from TRBV4-1 and TRBJ1-3, with D perhaps TRBD1 (5 bases). CDR1 is MGHRA, CDR2 YSYEKL, per germline. V was clipped by 0 bases and J by 3 bases, with 12 bases between them. This CDR3 comprises 16 residues. Here the CDR3 reads CASSQEIRVDGNTIYF. The CDR3 coding sequence is TGCGCCAGCAGCCAAGAAATCAGGGTGGATGGAAACACCATATATTTT.

This sequence joins TRBV5-1 and TRBJ2-6; possible D gene TRBD1, 5 bases. V gave up 3 bases and J gave up 1 base, with 14 bases separating them. CDR3 size: 17 residues. Germline V gene lookup returns CDR1 SGHRS and CDR2 YFSETQ. The CDR3 region has the DNA TGCGCCAGCAGCTCCTGGGGCGACATTTCTGGGGCCAACGTCCTGACTTTC. Its protein product is CASSSWGDISGANVLTF.

The chain employs TRBV5-5 and TRBJ2-7; TRBD2 matches at 10 bases. The CDR3 runs 15 residues. Trimming removed 7 bases from V and 5 bases from J; junction bases left unmatched: 12. CDR1 is SGHKS and CDR2 is YYEKEE in the germline V gene (reference sequence). The CDR3 DNA sequence: TGTGCCAGCGGACTCCTACTAGCGGGGACCCACGAGCAGTACTTC. It yields the protein CASGLLLAGTHEQYF.